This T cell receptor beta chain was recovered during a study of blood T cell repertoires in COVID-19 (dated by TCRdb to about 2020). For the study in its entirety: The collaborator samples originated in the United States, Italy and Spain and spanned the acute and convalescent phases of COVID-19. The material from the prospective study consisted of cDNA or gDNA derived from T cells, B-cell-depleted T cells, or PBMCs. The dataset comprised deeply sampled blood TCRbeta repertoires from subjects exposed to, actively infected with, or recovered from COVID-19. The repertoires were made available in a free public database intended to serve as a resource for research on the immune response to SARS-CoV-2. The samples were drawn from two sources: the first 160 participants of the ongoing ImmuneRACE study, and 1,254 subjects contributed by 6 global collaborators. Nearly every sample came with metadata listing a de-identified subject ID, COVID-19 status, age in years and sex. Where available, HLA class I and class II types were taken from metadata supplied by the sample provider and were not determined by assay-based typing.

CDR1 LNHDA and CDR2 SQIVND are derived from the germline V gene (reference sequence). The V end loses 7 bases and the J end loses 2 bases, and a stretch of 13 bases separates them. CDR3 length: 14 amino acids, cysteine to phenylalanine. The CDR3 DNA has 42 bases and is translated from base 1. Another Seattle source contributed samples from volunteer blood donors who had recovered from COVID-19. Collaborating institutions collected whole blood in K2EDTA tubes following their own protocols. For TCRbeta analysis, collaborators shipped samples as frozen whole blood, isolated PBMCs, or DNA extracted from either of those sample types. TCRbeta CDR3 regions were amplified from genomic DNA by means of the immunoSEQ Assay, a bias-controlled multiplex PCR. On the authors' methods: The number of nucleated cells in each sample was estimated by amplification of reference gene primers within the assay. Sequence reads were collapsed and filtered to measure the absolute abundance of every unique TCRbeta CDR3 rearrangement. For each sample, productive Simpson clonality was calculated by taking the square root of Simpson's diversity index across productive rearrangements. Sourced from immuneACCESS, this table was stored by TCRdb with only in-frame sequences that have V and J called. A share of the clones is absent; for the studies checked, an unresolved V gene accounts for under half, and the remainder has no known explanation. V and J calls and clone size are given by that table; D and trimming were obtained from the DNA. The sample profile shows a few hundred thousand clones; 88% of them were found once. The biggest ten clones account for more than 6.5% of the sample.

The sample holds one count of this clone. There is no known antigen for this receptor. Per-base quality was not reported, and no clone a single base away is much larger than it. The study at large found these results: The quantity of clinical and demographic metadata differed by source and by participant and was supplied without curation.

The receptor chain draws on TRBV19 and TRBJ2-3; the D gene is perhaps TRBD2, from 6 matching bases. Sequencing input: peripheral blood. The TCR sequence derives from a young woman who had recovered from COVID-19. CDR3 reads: CASTRDFVTDTQYF. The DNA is TGTGCCAGTACCCGGGACTTCGTCACAGATACGCAGTATTTT.